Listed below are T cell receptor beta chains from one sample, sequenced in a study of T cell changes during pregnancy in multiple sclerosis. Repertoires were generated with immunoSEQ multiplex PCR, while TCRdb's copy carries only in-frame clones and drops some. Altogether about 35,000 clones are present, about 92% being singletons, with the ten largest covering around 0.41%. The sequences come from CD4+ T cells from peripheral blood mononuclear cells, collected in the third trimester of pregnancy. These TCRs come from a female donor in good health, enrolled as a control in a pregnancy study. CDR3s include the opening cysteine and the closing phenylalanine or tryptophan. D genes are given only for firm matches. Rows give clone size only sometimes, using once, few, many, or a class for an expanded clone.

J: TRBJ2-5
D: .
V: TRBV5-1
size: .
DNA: TGCGCCAGCAGCTTGGAAGGCACTGGGGGGCAAGAGACCCAGTACTTC
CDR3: CASSLEGTGGQETQYF

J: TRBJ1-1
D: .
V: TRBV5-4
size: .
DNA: TGTGCCAGCAGCCCCCTAGGGAACACTGAAGCTTTCTTT
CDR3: CASSPLGNTEAFF

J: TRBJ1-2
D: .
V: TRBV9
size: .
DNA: TGTGCCAGCAGCGTAGGTCAGGGTGACTATGGCTACACCTTC
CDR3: CASSVGQGDYGYTF

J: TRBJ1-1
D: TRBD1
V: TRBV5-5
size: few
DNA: TGTGCCAGCAGCTTGGCGGACAGGATTAACACTGAAGCTTTCTTT
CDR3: CASSLADRINTEAFF

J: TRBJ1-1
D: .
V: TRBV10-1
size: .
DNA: TGCGCCAGCAATCCCGACGAGGGTTGCACTGAAGCTTTCTTT
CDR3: CASNPDEGCTEAFF

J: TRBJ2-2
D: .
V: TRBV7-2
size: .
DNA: TGTGCCAGCAGCTTAAAGGGGTTCTACACCGGGGAGCTGTTTTTT
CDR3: CASSLKGFYTGELFF

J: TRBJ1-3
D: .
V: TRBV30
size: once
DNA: TGTGCCTGGACTGACAGTTCCCTCTCTGGAAACACCATATATTTT
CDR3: CAWTDSSLSGNTIYF

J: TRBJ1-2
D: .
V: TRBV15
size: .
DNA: TGTGCCACCAGCAGAGGGGGCGACTATGGCTACACCTTC
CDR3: CATSRGGDYGYTF

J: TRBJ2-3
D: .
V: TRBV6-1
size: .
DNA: TGTGCCAGCAACTCCCCAGGGACTCGCACAGATACGCAGTATTTT
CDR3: CASNSPGTRTDTQYF

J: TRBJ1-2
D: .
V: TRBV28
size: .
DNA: TGTGCCAGCAGTTTATGGGAGGGAAAAAATACGGGCTACACCTTC
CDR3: CASSLWEGKNTGYTF

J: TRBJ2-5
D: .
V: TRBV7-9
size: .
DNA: TGTGCCAGCAGCGCCCAAGGCGCGGGAACAGAGACCCAGTACTTC
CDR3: CASSAQGAGTETQYF

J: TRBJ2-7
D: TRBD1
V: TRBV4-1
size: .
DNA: TGCGCCAGCAGCCAACAGACAGGGGACTCCTACGAGCAGTACTTC
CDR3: CASSQQTGDSYEQYF

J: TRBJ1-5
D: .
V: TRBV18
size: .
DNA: TGTGCCAGCTCACCATCCGGGAGCAATCAGCCCCAGCATTTT
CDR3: CASSPSGSNQPQHF

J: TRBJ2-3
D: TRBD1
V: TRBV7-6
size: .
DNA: TGTGCCAGCAGCCTCCCCCGGGACAGGGGTGAGGTAGATACGCAGTATTTT
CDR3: CASSLPRDRGEVDTQYF

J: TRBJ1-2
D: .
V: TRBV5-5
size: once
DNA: TGTGCCAGCAGCCCGGTGGGGCGAAACTATGGCTACACCTTC
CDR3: CASSPVGRNYGYTF

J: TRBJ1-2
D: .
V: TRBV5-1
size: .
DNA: TGCGCCACCCAGGAGGGGTCAGGGAACTATGGCTACACCTTC
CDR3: CATQEGSGNYGYTF

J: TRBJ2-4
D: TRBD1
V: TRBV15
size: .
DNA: TGTGCCACCAGCAGAGATGGCTGGGCCCAAGGGACAGGGATGGCCAAAAACATTCAGTACTTC
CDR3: CATSRDGWAQGTGMAKNIQYF

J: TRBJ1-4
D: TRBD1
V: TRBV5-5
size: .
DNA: TGTGCCAGCAGGTTCGACAGGGTTAATGAAAAACTGTTTTTT
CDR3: CASRFDRVNEKLFF

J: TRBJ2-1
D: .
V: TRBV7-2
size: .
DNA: TGTGCCAGCAGCTCAAACGGACAGCCTTACAATGAGCAGTTCTTC
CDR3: CASSSNGQPYNEQFF

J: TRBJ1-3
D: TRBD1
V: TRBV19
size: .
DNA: TGTGCCAGTAGTTTCCGGGACAGGGTTGCGGGAAACACCATATATTTT
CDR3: CASSFRDRVAGNTIYF

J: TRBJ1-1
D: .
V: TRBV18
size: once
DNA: TGTGCCAGCTCACCCTATAGGTTTGCGGGGAACACTGAAGCTTTCTTT
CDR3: CASSPYRFAGNTEAFF

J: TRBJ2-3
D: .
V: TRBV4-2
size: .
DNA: TGTGCCAGCAGCCACGCTACTAGGGGGAGTATGGATACGCAGTATTTT
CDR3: CASSHATRGSMDTQYF

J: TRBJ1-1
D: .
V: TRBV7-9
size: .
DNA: TGTGCCAGCAGCTTAGTAGGGGTGAACACTGAAGCTTTCTTT
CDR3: CASSLVGVNTEAFF

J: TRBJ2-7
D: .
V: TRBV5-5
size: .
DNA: TGTGCCAGCAGCAGACATGGACAGTGGGACTCCTACGAGCAGTACTTC
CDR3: CASSRHGQWDSYEQYF

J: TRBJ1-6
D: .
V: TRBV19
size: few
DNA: TGTGCCAGTAGCCTGGGGGGGGATAATTCACCCCTCCACTTT
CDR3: CASSLGGDNSPLHF

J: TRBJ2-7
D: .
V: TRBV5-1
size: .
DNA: TGCGCCAGCAGCTCAAATGCCGGGTCAATCTCCTACGAGCAGTACTTC
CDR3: CASSSNAGSISYEQYF

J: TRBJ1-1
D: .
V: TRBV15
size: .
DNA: TGTGCCACCAGCCCGAGTTTTGGGGGGGCTGGGGCTTTCTTT
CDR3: CATSPSFGGAGAFF

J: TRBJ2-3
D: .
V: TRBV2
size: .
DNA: TGTGCCAGCAGTGAAGCAAGGGGGGGAAGCACAGATACGCAGTATTTT
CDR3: CASSEARGGSTDTQYF

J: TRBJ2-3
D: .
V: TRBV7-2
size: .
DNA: TGTGCCAGCAGGTTCGGGGGAGATACGCAGTATTTT
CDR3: CASRFGGDTQYF

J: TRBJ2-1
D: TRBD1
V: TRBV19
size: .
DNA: TGTGCCAGTAGTATGGACAGGGGGCAGAACAATGAGCAGTTCTTC
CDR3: CASSMDRGQNNEQFF

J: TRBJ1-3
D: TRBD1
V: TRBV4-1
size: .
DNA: TGCGCCAGCAGCCTGGGGACCGGGACAGGGCGAAACACCATATATTTT
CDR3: CASSLGTGTGRNTIYF

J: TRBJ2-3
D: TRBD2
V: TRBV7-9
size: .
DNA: TGTGCCAGCAGCCGGACTAGCGGGGTCACAGATACGCAGTATTTT
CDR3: CASSRTSGVTDTQYF

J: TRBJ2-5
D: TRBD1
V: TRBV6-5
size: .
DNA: TGTGCCAGCAGTTATTCCGGGACAGAGGAGACCCAGTACTTC
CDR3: CASSYSGTEETQYF

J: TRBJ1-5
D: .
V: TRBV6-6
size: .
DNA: TGTGCCAGCAGTTCCCCAGTTGAACCCCAGCATTTT
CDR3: CASSSPVEPQHF

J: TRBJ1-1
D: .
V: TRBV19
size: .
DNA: TGTGCCAGTAGTATAGGGAGGGGACGAGGCACTGAAGCTTTCTTT
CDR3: CASSIGRGRGTEAFF

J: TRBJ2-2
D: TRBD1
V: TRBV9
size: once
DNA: TGTGCCAGCAGCGCGTCAGGGGGCGCGAACACCGGGGAGCTGTTTTTT
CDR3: CASSASGGANTGELFF

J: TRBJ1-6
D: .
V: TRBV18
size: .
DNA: TGTGCCAGCTCACCCGGACTCTCGGGTTCACCCCTCCACTTT
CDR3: CASSPGLSGSPLHF

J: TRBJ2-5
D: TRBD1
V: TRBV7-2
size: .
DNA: TGTGCCAGCAGCTCGGGACAGCAAGAGACCCAGTACTTC
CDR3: CASSSGQQETQYF

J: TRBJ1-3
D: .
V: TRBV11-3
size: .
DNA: TGTGCCAGCAGCTTGGACAGTGGAGGAAACACCATATATTTT
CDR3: CASSLDSGGNTIYF

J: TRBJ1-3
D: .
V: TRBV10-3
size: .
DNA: TGTGACATCCCTAGGAGCTCTGGAAACACCATATATTTT
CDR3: CDIPRSSGNTIYF

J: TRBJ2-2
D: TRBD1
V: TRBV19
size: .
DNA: TGTGCCAGTAGTATCGGGACAGTAAACACCGGGGAGCTGTTTTTT
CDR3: CASSIGTVNTGELFF

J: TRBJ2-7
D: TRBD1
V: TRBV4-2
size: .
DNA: TGTGCCAGCAGCCAAGAAGGGGGCCCGGGTATAAGAACCTACGAGCAGTACTTC
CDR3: CASSQEGGPGIRTYEQYF

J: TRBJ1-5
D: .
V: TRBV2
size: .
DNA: TGTGCCAGCAGCCCGACAGAATATAGCAATCAGCCCCAGCATTTT
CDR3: CASSPTEYSNQPQHF

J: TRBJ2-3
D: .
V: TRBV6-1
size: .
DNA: TGTGCCAGCAGGGGGCGCACAGATACGCAGTATTTT
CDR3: CASRGRTDTQYF

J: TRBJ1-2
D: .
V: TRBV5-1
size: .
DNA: TGCGCCAGCAGCTTGGGACAGAGCTATGGCTACACCTTC
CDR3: CASSLGQSYGYTF

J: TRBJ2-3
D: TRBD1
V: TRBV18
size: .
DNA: TGTGCCAGCTCACCACCGGGACAGGGATTAGGTGGGCGCACAGATACGCAGTATTTT
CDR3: CASSPPGQGLGGRTDTQYF

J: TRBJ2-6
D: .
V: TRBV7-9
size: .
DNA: TGTGCCAGCAGCTTGAGGCGACGGATCTCTGGGGCCAACGTCCTGACTTTC
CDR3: CASSLRRRISGANVLTF

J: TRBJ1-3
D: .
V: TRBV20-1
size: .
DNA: TGCAGTGCTAAAGCAGGAAACACCATATATTTT
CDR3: CSAKAGNTIYF

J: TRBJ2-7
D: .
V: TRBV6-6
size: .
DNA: TGTGCCAGCAGTGGCCACTCAAGCGGCTACGAGCAGTACTTC
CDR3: CASSGHSSGYEQYF

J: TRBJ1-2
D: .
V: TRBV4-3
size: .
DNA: TGCGCCAGCAGCCAAGGTATACTCAGGGAATCGTCTAACTATGGCTACACCTTC
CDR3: CASSQGILRESSNYGYTF

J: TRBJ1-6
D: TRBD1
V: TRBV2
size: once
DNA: TGTGCCAGCAGTGAGAGGGGGCGCGGTAATTCACCCCTCCACTTT
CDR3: CASSERGRGNSPLHF

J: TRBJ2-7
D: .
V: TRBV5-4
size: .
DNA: TGTGCCAGCAGCTTGGCACTCTCCTACGAGCAGTACTTC
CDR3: CASSLALSYEQYF

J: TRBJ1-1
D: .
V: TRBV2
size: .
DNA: TGTGCCAGCAAAACAATGAACACTGAAGCTTTCTTT
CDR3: CASKTMNTEAFF